Each of the 17 T cell receptor beta chains below was sequenced from the same sample in a study of cytomegalovirus exposure and HLA in healthy donors. Primers included in the PCR were 60 Vbeta and 13 Jbeta primers. Here immunoSEQ multiplex PCR was the method, and the copy in TCRdb shows in-frame clones only, minus some. This table holds 150,000 to 200,000 clones, around 82% found once. The sequenced sample was PBMCs. The receptors here all came from a man in his fifties or sixties in good health and CMV-seronegative.

The chain couples TRBV29-1 to TRBJ2-1; 7 bases are shared with TRBD1. There are 12 residues in the CDR3. Germline trimming cut 7 bases from V and 10 bases from J; bases unmatched to any gene: 10. The V gene's germline CDR1 is SQVTM and CDR2 ANQGSEA. CDR3 in amino acids: CSAMTGIGEQFF. CDR3 DNA sequence: TGCAGCGCAATGACAGGGATCGGAGAGCAGTTCTTC.

Remarks on this clone: Relative to the germline gene, one junction end is altered; a read error may explain this. The chain links TRBV7-7 to TRBJ2-7, with D tentatively TRBD2 (6 bases). This CDR3 contains 15 residues. Germline loops: CDR1 SSHAT, CDR2 FNYEAQ (reference sequence). CDR3 coding DNA: TGTGCTAGCAGCGAATGCGGGACGAACCCCTACGAGCAGTACTTC. It codes for CASSECGTNPYEQYF.

The rearrangement uses TRBV9 and TRBJ1-2, with D possibly TRBD1 on 5 matching bases. The CDR3 contains 16 residues. Per the germline V gene, CDR1 is SGDLS and CDR2 is YYNGEE. With 1 base removed from V and 4 bases from J, the gap between germline ends came to 17 bases. The CDR3 sequence: CASSVQTEPFTYGYTF. CDR3 sequence (DNA): TGTGCCAGCAGCGTACAGACAGAACCTTTTACCTATGGCTACACCTTC.

CDR3 coding DNA: TGTGCCTGGAGTGGGACAGCCTCTGGAAACACCATATATTTT. Protein: CAWSGTASGNTIYF. This chain joins TRBV30 and TRBJ1-3; the D gene is possibly TRBD1 (6 bases). The CDR3 consists of 14 residues. Germline V gene sequence: CDR1 GTSNPN, CDR2 SVGIG (reference sequence). Trimming took off 1 base at V and 0 bases at J, with 7 bases between the two ends.

This chain joins TRBV6-1 and TRBJ2-5; D is possibly TRBD2 (6 bases). The CDR3 length is 13 residues. V was pared by 6 bases and J by 1 base, with 9 bases between. Per germline, CDR1 MNHNS and CDR2 SASEGT. For the CDR3, the DNA is TGTGCCAGCAGCGCGGGGTCCCAAGAGACCCAGTACTTC. Protein sequence: CASSAGSQETQYF.

The CDR3: CASSMSLNTGELFF. The CDR3 DNA follows: TGTGCCAGTAGTATGTCACTGAACACCGGGGAGCTGTTTTTT. This sequence joins TRBV19 and TRBJ2-2, with unresolved D. V gave up 3 bases and J gave up 1 base, with 6 bases separating them. Germline CDR1 LNHDA, CDR2 SQIVND (reference sequence). This CDR3 has 14 residues. The full variable domain, its missing parts supplied by reference TRBV19 and TRBJ2-2, is DGGITQSPKYLFRKEGQNVTLSCEQNLNHDAMYWYRQDPGQGLRLIYYSQIVNDFQKGDIAEGYSVSREKKESFPLTVTSAQKNPTAFYLCASSMSLNTGELFFGEGSRLTVL.

The chain links TRBV6-5 to TRBJ1-1, with no clear D. Germline V gene lookup returns CDR1 MNHEY and CDR2 SVGAGI. Trimming removed 6 bases from V and 5 bases from J, with 16 bases in between. This CDR3 contains 14 residues. CDR3 sequence (DNA): TGTGCCAGCAGACCTGGAGGTTCTGGGACTGAAGCTTTCTTT. Amino acids: CASRPGGSGTEAFF.

This rearrangement joins TRBV11-2 to TRBJ2-7; a weak D match, TRBD1 (5 bases). Germline V gene lookup returns CDR1 SGHAT and CDR2 FQNNGV. CDR3 length: 14 amino acids. The V end lost 1 base, the J end lost 3 bases, and 10 bases lay between the germline ends. The CDR3 region has the DNA TGTGCCAGCAGCTTAGGGCAGGGCTTCTACGAGCAGTACTTC. Translating gives CASSLGQGFYEQYF.

The chain joins TRBV19 to TRBJ1-5, with 7 bases lining up with TRBD1. CDR1 and CDR2 (germline): LNHDA, SQIVND (reference sequence). Unmatched junction bases numbered 9, after V lost 4 bases and J lost 3 bases. The CDR3 covers 16 residues. CDR3 sequence (DNA): TGTGCCAGTAGTACCCCGGGACAGCTGGACAATCAGCCCCAGCATTTT. The encoded protein is CASSTPGQLDNQPQHF. The variable domain in full, completed from reference TRBV19 and TRBJ1-5, reads DGGITQSPKYLFRKEGQNVTLSCEQNLNHDAMYWYRQDPGQGLRLIYYSQIVNDFQKGDIAEGYSVSREKKESFPLTVTSAQKNPTAFYLCASSTPGQLDNQPQHFGDGTRLSIL.

The chain links TRBV29-1 to TRBJ1-2; D not certain. This CDR3 contains 14 residues. CDR1 is SQVTM and CDR2 is ANQGSEA in the germline V gene. Trimming stripped 1 base from V and 4 bases from J, with 13 bases between. CDR3 in amino acids: CSVEGRPGGYGYTF. The CDR3 DNA reads TGCAGCGTTGAAGGCAGGCCAGGTGGCTATGGCTACACCTTC.

The chain carries TRBV7-2 and TRBJ2-7; the D is unclear. The CDR3 is made up of 15 amino acids. The ends were cut back, 1 base at V and 7 bases at J, with 17 bases in the middle. Germline lookup yields CDR1 SGHTA and CDR2 FQGNSA. The CDR3 loop is CASSLVSDKLREQYF. The CDR3 region has the DNA TGTGCCAGCAGCTTAGTCAGTGACAAACTCAGGGAGCAGTACTTC.

V and J are TRBV10-3 and TRBJ2-7; the match to TRBD2 covers 15 bases. The germline CDR1 and CDR2 sequences are ENHRY and SYGVKD. The J segment lost 9 bases and the V segment lost 3 bases, leaving 9 bases of the junction unmatched. This CDR3 contains 16 residues. The CDR3 nucleotides are TGTGCCATCAGTGATACCGGGACTAGCGGGGGGTCGCCGCAGTACTTC. As protein: CAISDTGTSGGSPQYF.

The chain joins TRBV7-9 to TRBJ2-7; 7 bases agree with TRBD1. Germline lookup yields CDR1 SEHNR and CDR2 FQNEAQ (reference sequence). V lost 5 bases, J lost 3 bases, and 10 bases stayed unmatched. The CDR3 has 15 amino acids. This chain's CDR3 is CASSPTTGSGYEQYF. The CDR3 region has the DNA TGTGCCAGCAGCCCCACGACAGGGTCGGGCTACGAGCAGTACTTC.

The sample holds a few counts of this clone. The chain is built from TRBV7-9 and TRBJ2-3; TRBD2 aligns across 11 bases. V lost 5 bases to trimming and J lost 2 bases; unmatched junction nucleotides: 9. The germline V gene encodes CDR1 SEHNR and CDR2 FQNEAQ (reference sequence). This CDR3 region has 17 residues. The CDR3, as DNA: TGTGCCAGCAGCCCACGGGTTAGCGGGGGGGCCACAGATACGCAGTATTTT. Amino acid sequence: CASSPRVSGGATDTQYF.

The genes are TRBV2 and TRBJ1-2; D gene uncertain. CDR1 and CDR2 from the germline V gene are SNHLY and FYNNEI. This CDR3 spans 16 amino acids. Trimming shortened V by 3 bases and J by 3 bases, and 17 bases separated the two germline ends. The CDR3 nucleotides are TGTGCCAGCAGTGAGGACTTTTTCGGTCGGGACTATGGCTACACCTTC. As protein: CASSEDFFGRDYGYTF.

The rearrangement joins TRBV29-1 to TRBJ2-3; TRBD2 matches 12 bases. The CDR3 is 14 residues long. V gave up 4 bases and J gave up 3 bases; unmatched junction bases: 2. Germline V gene data show CDR1 as SQVTM and CDR2 as ANQGSEA. In DNA form, the CDR3 reads TGCAGCGTTGCCGGACTAGCGGGGACAGATACGCAGTATTTT. This gives the protein CSVAGLAGTDTQYF.

V gene TRBV27 combines with J gene TRBJ1-5; 7 bases are shared with TRBD1. Germline CDR1 reads MNHEY; CDR2 reads SMNVEV (reference sequence). This CDR3 is 15 amino acids long. With V trimmed by 5 bases and J by 4 bases, 8 bases remained unmatched. CDR3 DNA: TGTGCCAGCAGTCTTACACGACAGGGAAATCAGCCCCAGCATTTT. Translation gives CASSLTRQGNQPQHF.